This TCR beta chain was sequenced for a study of molecular identifiers for immune sequencing clone quantification. Study-level results: Spiked Jurkat TCR RNA equivalent to one cell was reportedly detectable in approximately 1 million naive cells. For highly expanded clones, sizes could be underestimated when identical TCR molecules share a barcode. The study found clones above 20 RNA copies held over 98% of effector molecules and under 1% in naive cells.

Via MiXCR, TCRdb re-called the PCR reads, giving one row per CDR3 protein. This table holds more than 300,000 distinct CDR3 sequences, about a fifth found once. This clonotype was observed many times. The antigen is undetermined. Sequencing used naive CD8+ T cells from blood, with Jurkat cell RNA spiked in. The subset here: FACS-sorted CD8+CD4-CCR7+CD45RA+ naive T cells. The TCR was taken from a human donor in good health. Some libraries in this study had Jurkat cell RNA spiked in.

The DNA of the CDR3 is TGTGCCAGCAGCCAAGACGCGGGCAGCTCCTACAATGAGCAGTTCTTC. Its protein is CASSQDAGSSYNEQFF. The gene calls are TRBV4-2 and TRBJ2-1; D is perhaps TRBD2 (5 bases). The CDR3 extends over 16 amino acids. Germline V CDR1 and CDR2: LGHNA, YNFKEQ. The V end was cut by 0 bases, the J end by 0 bases, with 9 bases between.